The rows below give T cell receptor beta chains drawn from one sample of a study of T cell responses to AZD1222 COVID-19 vaccine. Repertoires were generated with immunoSEQ multiplex PCR, while TCRdb's copy carries only in-frame clones and drops some. The repertoire holds about 120,000 clones, with roughly 89% as singletons. Sequenced here: peripheral blood, sampled 28 days after the second AZD1222 dose. The origin of the receptors is an adult who received the AZD1222 COVID-19 vaccine. CDR3s leave out the opening cysteine and the closing phenylalanine or tryptophan. Each record gives: V gene, J gene, CDR3 protein.

>TRBV7-6|TRBJ2-7
ASSLESSGNVYEQY
>TRBV27|TRBJ1-2
ASSLRDPQLYGYT
>TRBV7-2|TRBJ2-7
ASSLVATASYEQY
>TRBV7-5|TRBJ2-2
VRSVYSNTGELF
>TRBV2|TRBJ2-2
ASSEGRSGELF
>TRBV6-1|TRBJ2-3
ASSEGQTFTDTQY
>TRBV19|TRBJ1-2
ASKRTGTVDYGYT
>TRBV2|TRBJ2-3
ASRTTRYTQY
>TRBV10-3|TRBJ2-2
AISSQGQGYNTGELF
>TRBV6-4|TRBJ1-2
ASSDSEGYHGYT
>TRBV29-1|TRBJ1-1
SVLSHVNTEAF
>TRBV6-5|TRBJ2-7
ASSYSVGYEQY
>TRBV5-1|TRBJ2-7
ASSPRTDGHEQY
>TRBV7-9|TRBJ1-2
ASSSRGTDEGYT
>TRBV28|TRBJ2-3
ASSPLTSGRPDTQY
>TRBV3-1/TRBV3-2|TRBJ2-3
ASNLGRETQY
>TRBV24-1|TRBJ1-4
ATSDGQGIPTNEKLF
>TRBV6-5|TRBJ1-1
ASSSLGQNTEAF
>TRBV30|TRBJ1-5
AWAWGGARGNQPQH
>TRBV6-5|TRBJ1-1
ASSYRGKTEAF
>TRBV25-1|TRBJ1-2
ASSTARDRGGYT
>TRBV7-2|TRBJ2-7
ASSLLKTSSYEQY
>TRBV29-1|TRBJ2-5
SVGGRSGETQY
>TRBV19|TRBJ1-2
ASSILGTSYGYT
>TRBV10-3|TRBJ1-1
AISDDRTSNTEAF
>TRBV25-1|TRBJ2-7
ASSESDRGYEQY